The subject of this entry is one TCR beta chain. Its cognate antigen is unknown. This may come from a read error, since a much larger clone is one base off. Likely a read error: the CDR3 ends without its conserved phenylalanine or tryptophan. This sample is part of a study of molecular identifiers for immune sequencing clone quantification. Bulk TCR libraries were made with methods that had been previously described and with listed TCR primers. TCRdb fed the PCR reads into MiXCR, producing one record per CDR3 protein. The sample consists of some 97,000 distinct CDR3 sequences, 20% to 25% of them appearing once. Study-wide results and limits: Clonotypes topping 20 RNA copies carried over 98% of effector molecules but under 1% of naive ones.

Looked up from germline, CDR1 is MNHEY and CDR2 is SMNVEV (reference sequence). Trimming left V 4 bases short and J 6 bases short, with 9 bases between. CDR3 length: 12 amino acids. This clonotype originated in a human donor in good health. Some libraries in this study had Jurkat cell RNA spiked in. Source material: naive CD8+ T cells from blood, with Jurkat cell RNA spiked in. The subset was: FACS-sorted CD8+CD4-CCR7+CD45RA+ naive T cells. The chain couples TRBV27 to TRBJ1-2, with D possibly matching TRBD1 (6 bases). CDR3 sequence (DNA): TGTGCCAGCAGTTCCGGACAGAATGGCTACACCTCC. This codes for CASSSGQNGYTS.